The 13 T cell receptor beta chains reported below all come from one sample, sequenced in a study of blood T cells in healthy people across ages. Alongside a J-beta primer mix, a sample-barcoded 5' primer served in a second PCR lasting about 7 to 11 cycles. TCRdb reprocessed the 5' RACE reads via MiXCR and lists one record per CDR3 protein. The sample carries about 840,000 distinct CDR3 sequences, about 28% recorded once. The same specimen was also included in a second study, on T cells of mothers and their children.

Material for sequencing was blood. The origin of the receptors is a woman in her thirties or forties in good health.

The table lists this clonotype with a few counts. The J gene is TRBJ1-5, the V gene TRBV7-6, with 7 positions matching TRBD1. Germline loops: CDR1 SGHVS, CDR2 FNYEAQ. The CDR3 runs 13 residues. Trimming at V came to 5 bases and at J to 4 bases, leaving 2 bases not matched to a gene. CDR3 protein: CASSGQENQPQHF. For the CDR3, the DNA is TGTGCCAGCAGCGGACAGGAGAATCAGCCCCAGCATTTT.

The chain has TRBV29-1 and TRBJ2-1, with D possibly matching TRBD2 (6 bases). The V gene's germline CDR1 is SQVTM and CDR2 ANQGSEA. This CDR3 comprises 14 residues. With 5 bases removed from V and 3 bases from J, the gap between germline ends came to 14 bases. The CDR3 sequence is CSVFDREYYNEQFF. CDR3 nucleotides: TGCAGCGTTTTCGATCGGGAGTACTACAATGAGCAGTTCTTC.

This clonotype was observed many times. The rearrangement uses TRBV7-6 and TRBJ2-3, with 8 positions matching TRBD1. The CDR3 consists of 17 residues. Germline assignment: CDR1 SGHVS and CDR2 FNYEAQ. The V segment lost 2 bases and the J segment 1 base; nucleotides outside the gene matches: 8. CDR3 region: CASSLLGGQGGTDTQYF. CDR3 bases: TGTGCCAGCAGCTTATTAGGTGGACAGGGAGGCACAGATACGCAGTATTTT.

The genes are TRBV6-6 and TRBJ2-5; 8 bases are a match to TRBD1. CDR1 is MNHNY and CDR2 is SVGAGI in the germline V gene (reference sequence). V dropped 2 bases and J dropped 2; count of bases not matched to a gene: 4. This CDR3 contains 15 residues. The CDR3 nucleotides read TGTGCCAGCAGTTACCCGACAGGGGTGCAAGAGACCCAGTACTTC. Translation: CASSYPTGVQETQYF.

The CDR3 spells CSAPPWGGLADTQYF. The CDR3 DNA reads TGCAGTGCGCCCCCATGGGGGGGGCTCGCGGATACGCAGTATTTT. The chain uses TRBV20-1 and TRBJ2-3; TRBD2 might be the D (7 bases). The ends were cut back, 6 bases at V and 6 bases at J, with 22 bases in the middle. The CDR3 is 15 amino acids. CDR1 is DFQATT and CDR2 is SNEGSKA in the germline V gene (reference sequence).

This clonotype was seen many times. The chain recombines TRBV12-3 or TRBV12-4 with TRBJ2-7; D may be TRBD1 or TRBD2 (5 bases each). With 9 bases removed from V and 3 bases from J, the gap between germline ends came to 15 bases. There are 13 residues in the CDR3. Here the CDR3 reads CASSKGTFYEQYF. DNA for the CDR3: TGTGCCAGTAGTAAGGGGACGTTCTACGAGCAGTACTTC.

This clonotype has ten or more counts. The chain combines TRBV7-9 with TRBJ2-1; no clear D gene. The CDR3 has 14 amino acids. Germline V gene lookup returns CDR1 SEHNR and CDR2 FQNEAQ (reference sequence). Trimming took off 7 bases at V and 5 bases at J, with 15 bases between the two ends. CDR3 sequence: CASTGWQQNNEQFF. The CDR3 DNA sequence: TGTGCCAGCACCGGGTGGCAGCAGAACAATGAGCAGTTCTTC.

This clonotype was seen more than once but under ten times. The chain carries TRBV6-2 or TRBV6-3 and TRBJ2-1, with 8 bases lining up with TRBD1. V lost 2 bases and J lost 7; bases outside the gene matches: 10. Germline V gives CDR1 MNHEY, CDR2 SVGEGT. The CDR3 consists of 16 residues. CDR3 in amino acids: CASSYGERTGRNEQFF. The CDR3 coding sequence is TGTGCCAGCAGTTACGGGGAGCGGACAGGGAGGAATGAGCAGTTCTTC.

The J gene is TRBJ1-4, the V gene TRBV5-1; D not certain. Looked up from germline, CDR1 is SGHRS and CDR2 is YFSETQ. The V and J ends lost 0 bases and 2 bases respectively, with 17 bases between them. The CDR3 extends over 18 amino acids. In nucleotides, the CDR3 is TGCGCCAGCAGCTTGGAGGCACAGCTCTATGGGACTAATGAAAAACTGTTTTTT. Encoded protein: CASSLEAQLYGTNEKLFF.

This clonotype occurred a few times. The chain carries TRBV18 and TRBJ2-4; 8 bases align to TRBD1. The germline gives CDR1 KGHSH, CDR2 LQKENI. J gave up 8 bases and V 6 bases, and 12 bases lay outside the gene matches. The CDR3 totals 15 residues. The CDR3 coding sequence is TGTGCCAGCTCCCCCAACTCAGGGGGCGTTGACATTCAGTACTTC. Its protein product is CASSPNSGGVDIQYF.

This clonotype was seen at least ten times. The chain uses TRBV7-9 and TRBJ2-1, with 8 nucleotides matching TRBD2. The J segment lost 0 bases and the V segment lost 2 bases, leaving 6 bases of the junction unmatched. Germline loops: CDR1 SEHNR, CDR2 FQNEAQ (reference sequence). This CDR3 spans 17 amino acids. The CDR3 sequence: CASSLLGTRSSYNEQFF. As DNA, the CDR3 is TGTGCCAGCAGCTTACTGGGGACTAGAAGCTCCTACAATGAGCAGTTCTTC. Full variable domain (missing parts from reference TRBV7-9 and TRBJ2-1): DTGVSQNPRHKITKRGQNVTFRCDPISEHNRLYWYRQTLGQGPEFLTYFQNEAQLEKSRLLSDRFSAERPKGSFSTLEIQRTEQGDSAMYLCASSLLGTRSSYNEQFFGPGTRLTVL.

Only one count was recorded for this clonotype. This sequence may be a read error, since a much larger clone differs from it by one base. The rearrangement joins TRBV14 to TRBJ2-7; 7 bases are shared with TRBD2. The CDR3 consists of 13 residues. The germline V gene encodes CDR1 SGHDN and CDR2 FVKESK. V was clipped by 4 bases and J by 6 bases; unmatched bases: 6. This CDR3 is CASSPRGDGEQYF. The CDR3, as DNA: TGTGCCAGCAGCCCCCGGGGGGACGGCGAGCAGTACTTC.

Remarks on this clonotype: A much larger clone lies one base from this, so it may be a read error. The CDR3 sequence: CAIRESGTGYGYTF. The DNA for the CDR3 is TGTGCCATCAGGGAGTCGGGGACAGGGTATGGCTACACCTTC. This rearrangement joins TRBV10-3 to TRBJ1-2; 9 nucleotides agree with TRBD1. The CDR3 runs to 14 residues. Germline V gives CDR1 ENHRY, CDR2 SYGVKD.